Sequencing of this T cell receptor beta chain was carried out in a study of control samples from healthy donors and cancer patients (TCRdb year 2020). Turning to this clone: Its target antigen remains unknown. Base qualities are not at hand, and no much larger clone is one base apart.

V and J lose 0 bases and 5 bases, and a span of 5 bases separates them. The CDR3 spans 14 residues, from the cysteine through the phenylalanine. Left in the record is the CDR3 DNA by itself, 42 bases read in frame from the first base. Based on the germline V gene (reference sequence), the CDR1 and CDR2 sequences are LNHNV and YYDKDF. The library came from the immunoSEQ multiplex PCR assay. TCRdb obtained this table from immuneACCESS and retained in-frame rearrangements with V and J assigned. These tables miss some clones; where compared with another copy, unresolved V genes account for less than half of the shortfall, and the remainder is unexplained. This sample is represented by 130,000 or so clones; approximately 87% of them were singletons. 12% of the sample is in the top ten clones.

In this chain, TRBV15 is recombined with TRBJ1-6; the D gene cannot be named for sure. This TCR came from a man aged 25-45 years in good health. What was sequenced was blood. This receptor carries the CDR3 CATSREADNSPLHF. In nucleotides, the sequence is TGTGCCACCAGCAGAGAAGCAGATAATTCACCCCTCCACTTT.